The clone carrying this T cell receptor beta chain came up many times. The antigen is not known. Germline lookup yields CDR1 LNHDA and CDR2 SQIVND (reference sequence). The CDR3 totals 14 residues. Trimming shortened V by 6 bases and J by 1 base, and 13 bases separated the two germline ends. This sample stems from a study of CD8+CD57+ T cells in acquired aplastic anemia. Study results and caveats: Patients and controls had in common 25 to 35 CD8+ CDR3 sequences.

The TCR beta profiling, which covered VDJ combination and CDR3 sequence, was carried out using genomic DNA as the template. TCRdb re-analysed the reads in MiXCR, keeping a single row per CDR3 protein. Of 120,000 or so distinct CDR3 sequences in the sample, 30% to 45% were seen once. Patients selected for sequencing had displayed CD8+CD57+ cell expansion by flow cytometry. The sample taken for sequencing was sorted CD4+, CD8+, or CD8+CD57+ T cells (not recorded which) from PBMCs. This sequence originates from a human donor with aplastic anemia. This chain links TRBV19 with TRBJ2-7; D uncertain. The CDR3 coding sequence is TGTGCCAGTAGATCGATAGTTTCATCCTACGAGCAGTACTTC. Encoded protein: CASRSIVSSYEQYF.